Below are 5 T cell receptor beta chains sequenced from a single sample in a study of CD8 T cells in ankylosing spondylitis. A single record per CDR3 protein comes from TCRdb applying MiXCR to the 5' RACE reads. Here the sample spans fewer than 200,000 distinct CDR3 sequences, 15% to 20% being singletons. Source material: blood, either unsorted or a sorted T cell fraction (not recorded which). The receptors were gathered from a male donor aged 10 to 35 with ankylosing spondylitis or in good health (not recorded which).

This clonotype was recorded at least ten times. The chain uses TRBV4-1 and TRBJ2-5; TRBD1 is a possible D gene (8 bases). CDR1 and CDR2 (germline): MGHRA, YSYEKL. The CDR3 consists of 17 residues. Trimming pared 1 base from V and 5 bases from J, leaving 20 bases between. The CDR3 DNA follows: TGCGCCAGCAGCCAAGCCAGCGGGATAAGACAGGGGGAGACCCAGTACTTC. This encodes CASSQASGIRQGETQYF.

The V and J genes are TRBV7-8 and TRBJ2-1; 12 bases align to TRBD2. Germline CDR1 is SGHVS and CDR2 is FQNEAQ. The CDR3 is made up of 15 amino acids. After removal of 4 bases from V and 6 bases from J, the junction contained 4 bases not matched to a gene. CDR3 region: CASSSMGLAGNEQFF. CDR3 sequence (DNA): TGTGCCAGCAGCTCCATGGGACTAGCGGGCAATGAGCAGTTCTTC.

There are many counts of this clonotype. The rearrangement uses TRBV5-1 and TRBJ2-3; the match to TRBD2 covers 7 bases. Per the germline V gene, CDR1 is SGHRS and CDR2 is YFSETQ. J was trimmed by 1 base and V by 4 bases; bases with no gene match: 3. The CDR3 has 14 amino acids. The CDR3: CASSGRAGTDTQYF. The CDR3 region has the DNA TGCGCCAGCAGCGGGAGGGCCGGCACAGATACGCAGTATTTT.

This clonotype was recorded at least ten times. V is TRBV27 and J is TRBJ2-7; D possibly corresponds to TRBD1 (5 bases). Trimming removed 6 bases from V and 3 bases from J, with 12 bases in between. Germline-derived CDR1 and CDR2 are MNHEY and SMNVEV (reference sequence). This CDR3 has 13 residues. The CDR3 region has the DNA TGTGCCAGCAGATCGACAGCGAGCTACGAGCAGTACTTC. This encodes CASRSTASYEQYF.

At least ten counts were recorded for this clonotype. V gene TRBV5-1 combines with J gene TRBJ1-2, with D tentatively TRBD1 (6 bases). CDR1 and CDR2 from the germline V gene are SGHRS and YFSETQ. The CDR3 extends over 16 amino acids. V gave up 0 bases and J gave up 8 bases, with 20 bases separating them. The CDR3 DNA sequence: TGCGCCAGCAGCTTGGGTTCGGGGGCCGCCCAGGGGGGCTACACCTTC. It codes for CASSLGSGAAQGGYTF.